The source of this TCR beta chain is a study of CD4 T cell repertoires in COVID-19. Study-level information: Relabeled CFSE-low cells, IL-2-expanded for 10 days, met spikes from other coronaviruses. Whole-study results and caveats: In SARS-CoV and/or HKU1 spike cultures, between roughly 6 and 27% of SARS-CoV-2 clonotypes reappeared.

Assay: immunoSEQ multiplex PCR; the TCRdb copy retains only in-frame clones and omits some. This table holds approximately 79,000 clones, under 90% found once. The memory T cells were sequenced right after ex vivo isolation, without culture. Trimming removed 0 bases from V and 7 bases from J, with 14 bases in between. Germline CDR1 is MNHEY and CDR2 is SVGAGI. The CDR3 is 15 amino acids. For this clone: Its antigen is currently unknown.

The TCR sequence derives from a human donor who had COVID-19. Sequenced here: CD4+ T cells from peripheral blood, sampled after recovery from COVID-19. The V and J genes are TRBV6-5 and TRBJ2-3, with D perhaps being TRBD1 or TRBD2 (6 bases each). CDR3 residues: CASSYSIRGGNTQYF. In nucleotides, the CDR3 is TGTGCCAGCAGTTACTCTATCAGGGGAGGCAATACGCAGTATTTT.